The present TCR beta chain was sequenced within a study of OX40 agonist ivuxolimab in advanced cancers. General study findings and limits: Compared with others, partial responders at 0.1-3.0 mg/kg displayed clonal expansion among the lowest.

Germline-derived CDR1 and CDR2 are SNHLY and FYNNEI. This CDR3 has 13 amino acids. Autoimmune disease history or systemic immunosuppression was exclusionary. Blood got drawn at baseline, again on cycle 4 day 1, and then on cycle 7 day 1. In regard to this clone: Its antigen is unidentified.

Assay used: immunoSEQ multiplex PCR; TCRdb lists only in-frame clones, some missing. The sample has some 58,000 clones, 70% to 90% seen once. The specimen comprised CD4+ or CD8+ T cells sorted from blood, sampled in a trial of the OX40 agonist ivuxolimab. The sequence was collected from an adult with an advanced solid tumor such as melanoma, head and neck, liver or kidney cancer. The chain uses TRBV2 and TRBJ2-5, with no clear D. The DNA end is more similar to TRBJ2-7, so the J call may be wrong. CDR3 coding DNA: TGTGCCAGCAGTGAGGGTATCTCCTACGAGCAGTACTTC. Encoded protein: CASSEGISYEQYF.